Following are 23 T cell receptor beta chains from one sample sequenced in a study of T cell responses to AZD1222 COVID-19 vaccine. Some clones are missing from TCRdb's copy, which holds only in-frame ones; the method was immunoSEQ multiplex PCR. The repertoire table contains about 140,000 clones. Sample: peripheral blood. The receptors derive from an adult in good health.

The gene calls are TRBV4-1 and TRBJ1-2; the match to TRBD1 covers 12 bases. Looked up from germline, CDR1 is MGHRA and CDR2 is YSYEKL. The CDR3 runs 17 residues. The ends lost 3 bases at V and 1 base at J; junction bases unmatched: 6. The CDR3 protein is CASSQAGQGAINYGYTF. The CDR3 nucleotides read TGCGCCAGCAGCCAGGCGGGACAGGGGGCGATTAACTATGGCTACACCTTC.

The chain is built from TRBV10-2 and TRBJ1-1; no definite D call. CDR3 size: 13 residues. Trimming left V 4 bases short and J 6 bases short, with 12 bases between. Germline CDR1 WSHSY, CDR2 SAAADI. CDR3 region: CASSVGRASEAFF. CDR3 nucleotides: TGCGCCAGCAGTGTTGGCAGAGCTTCTGAAGCTTTCTTT.

As DNA, the CDR3 is TGTGCCACCGGGACAGGGTTTTATGGTGAGCAGTTCTTC. The encoded protein is CATGTGFYGEQFF. The chain carries TRBV10-3 and TRBJ2-1, with TRBD1 matching 9 bases. CDR1 is ENHRY and CDR2 is SYGVKD in the germline V gene. V lost 10 bases to trimming and J lost 9 bases; unmatched junction nucleotides: 10. This CDR3 is built from 13 residues.

The chain carries TRBV6-1 and TRBJ2-5; D uncertain. V lost 0 bases to trimming and J lost 1 base, with 12 bases between them. Germline V gives CDR1 MNHNS, CDR2 SASEGT. The CDR3 has 16 amino acids. The CDR3 sequence is CASSEAFRRVQETQYF. The CDR3 DNA is TGTGCCAGCAGTGAAGCGTTTAGACGGGTCCAAGAGACCCAGTACTTC.

The genes are TRBV19 and TRBJ2-1; 8 bases map to TRBD2. Looked up from germline, CDR1 is LNHDA and CDR2 is SQIVND (reference sequence). Trimming removed 2 bases from V and 6 bases from J; junction bases left unmatched: 3. The CDR3 covers 14 residues. The CDR3 sequence is CASSISGGGNEQFF. CDR3 bases: TGTGCCAGTAGTATAAGCGGGGGTGGCAATGAGCAGTTCTTC.

This rearrangement joins TRBV3-1 (or the pseudogene TRBV3-2) to TRBJ2-1; 9 positions agree with TRBD1. This CDR3 spans 17 amino acids. Losses at the gene ends were 2 bases for V and 8 bases for J; bases not matched to a gene: 13. Germline V gene data show CDR1 as LGHDT and CDR2 as YNNKEL (reference sequence). The CDR3 region has the DNA TGTGCCAGCAGCCAAAACCTCGGACAGGGGCGTAGCGATGAGCAGTTCTTC. Protein sequence: CASSQNLGQGRSDEQFF.

This rearrangement joins TRBV7-9 to TRBJ2-3; D call uncertain. The CDR3 length is 14 residues. Trimming cost V 3 bases and J 6 bases, with 13 bases left between them. From germline, CDR1 is SEHNR and CDR2 FQNEAQ (reference sequence). CDR3 protein: CASSFGPTVDTQYF. The CDR3 DNA sequence: TGTGCCAGCAGCTTCGGACCGACGGTGGATACGCAGTATTTT.

CDR3 coding DNA: TGTGCCAGCAGCTTGGCCGGTCGGGGGGACTCCTACAATGAGCAGTTCTTC. Its protein is CASSLAGRGDSYNEQFF. The chain carries TRBV5-5 and TRBJ2-1; 7 nucleotides align to TRBD2. This CDR3 contains 17 residues. V dropped 0 bases and J dropped 0; count of bases not matched to a gene: 6. Germline assignment: CDR1 SGHKS and CDR2 YYEKEE (reference sequence).

As for this clone: Other DNA variants within this sample encode the same CDR3. The gene calls are TRBV6-5 and TRBJ1-3; D gene unclear. V dropped 2 bases and J dropped 4 bases, with 9 bases sitting between them. This CDR3 contains 14 residues. Per the germline V gene, CDR1 is MNHEY and CDR2 is SVGAGI. CDR3 sequence: CASSYGGQGNTIYF. Here the CDR3 DNA reads TGTGCCAGCAGTTACGGCGGGCAGGGAAACACCATATATTTT.

This rearrangement joins TRBV7-2 to TRBJ1-1; D is undetermined. The V gene's germline CDR1 is SGHTA and CDR2 FQGNSA. The CDR3 spans 13 residues. V gave up 5 bases and J gave up 2 bases, with 9 bases separating them. Here the CDR3 reads CASSPGPNTEAFF. As DNA, the CDR3 is TGTGCCAGCAGCCCCGGACCTAACACTGAAGCTTTCTTT.

The rearrangement joins TRBV4-1 to TRBJ2-5; 10 bases agree with TRBD1. There are 16 residues in the CDR3. Germline V gene data show CDR1 as MGHRA and CDR2 as YSYEKL. V lost 0 bases and J lost 6; bases outside the gene matches: 7. Written as DNA, the CDR3 is TGCGCCAGCAGCCAAGATCCGGACAGGGGGAAGCAGACCCAGTACTTC. The encoded protein is CASSQDPDRGKQTQYF.

V is TRBV27 and J is TRBJ2-7; D unclear. Germline V gene lookup returns CDR1 MNHEY and CDR2 SMNVEV (reference sequence). The V end was cut by 3 bases, the J end by 0 bases, with 12 bases between. The CDR3 totals 15 residues. CDR3 coding DNA: TGTGCCAGCAGTTTTGGGAAACCTGTCTCCTACGAGCAGTACTTC. This translates into CASSFGKPVSYEQYF.

The chain employs TRBV7-8 and TRBJ1-4, with TRBD1 as a possible D gene (5 bases). V lost 5 bases and J lost 4, with 8 bases in between. The CDR3 runs to 13 residues. Germline loops: CDR1 SGHVS, CDR2 FQNEAQ. The CDR3: CASSRRGNEKLFF. In nucleotides, the CDR3 is TGTGCCAGCAGCCGGAGGGGTAATGAAAAACTGTTTTTT.

The chain is built from TRBV5-4 and TRBJ1-6; no clear D gene. The ends were cut back, 2 bases at V and 10 bases at J, with 7 bases in the middle. Germline V CDR1 and CDR2: SGHNT, YYREEE (reference sequence). This CDR3 region has 12 residues. The CDR3 loop reads CASSLGGSPLHF. As DNA, the CDR3 is TGTGCCAGCAGCTTAGGTGGATCACCCCTCCACTTT.

The rearrangement uses TRBV18 and TRBJ2-4, with D perhaps matching TRBD1 (7 bases). Germline assignment: CDR1 KGHSH and CDR2 LQKENI. The CDR3 spans 18 residues. Trimming took 1 base from V and 8 from J, leaving 24 bases between them. The CDR3 protein is CASSPRVKAGGSADIQYF. Here the CDR3 DNA reads TGTGCCAGCTCACCACGGGTTAAGGCAGGGGGGTCGGCGGACATTCAGTACTTC.

The genes are TRBV5-1 and TRBJ1-1, with D uncertain. The V gene lost 0 bases and the J gene lost 6 bases, with 15 bases spanning the gap. The CDR3 is 15 residues long. From germline, CDR1 is SGHRS and CDR2 YFSETQ. The CDR3 DNA sequence: TGCGCCAGCAGCTTGGACAGCCACCGGCTCGCTGAAGCTTTCTTT. It codes for CASSLDSHRLAEAFF.

The chain links TRBV18 to TRBJ1-5; the D is unclear. This CDR3 spans 14 amino acids. Trimming cost V 1 base and J 1 base, with 5 bases left between them. Germline assignment: CDR1 KGHSH and CDR2 LQKENI. The CDR3 coding sequence is TGTGCCAGCTCACCACAGGTCAGCAATCAGCCCCAGCATTTT. Its protein is CASSPQVSNQPQHF.

The DNA of the CDR3 is TGTGCCAGCAGCTTAGCGGGGACCATCTATGGCTACACCTTC. It codes for CASSLAGTIYGYTF. The chain links TRBV7-2 to TRBJ1-2, with D possibly being TRBD1 (5 bases). The V gene's germline CDR1 is SGHTA and CDR2 FQGNSA. The CDR3 covers 14 residues. V lost 0 bases to trimming and J lost 4 bases, with 9 bases between them.

CDR3 DNA sequence: TGTGCCAGCAGCAAAGTGCGGACGAAGGACACCATATATTTT. Protein sequence: CASSKVRTKDTIYF. This sequence joins TRBV21-1 and TRBJ1-3. TRBV21-1 is labeled a pseudogene. The CDR3 is 14 residues long.

The genes are TRBV19 and TRBJ1-5, with D tentatively TRBD1 (5 bases). Trimming cost V 7 bases and J 2 bases, with 15 bases left between them. This CDR3 has 15 residues. Germline assignment: CDR1 LNHDA and CDR2 SQIVND (reference sequence). CDR3 DNA sequence: TGTGCCAGTACCCCCATGACGGGGGGCAATCAGCCCCAGCATTTT. Translation gives CASTPMTGGNQPQHF.

Written as DNA, the CDR3 is TGCGCCAGCAGTCAATGTACCCAGGTCCCGGTTCAGGGCTACACCTTC. Its protein product is CASSQCTQVPVQGYTF. The rearrangement uses TRBV23-1 and TRBJ1-2; D unresolved. TRBV23-1 is recorded as an ORF, its role being uncertain. The CDR3 loop spans 16 amino acids. The V and J ends lost 1 base and 8 bases respectively, with 20 bases between them.

The CDR3 bases are TGCGCCAGCAGCGTTGGACTAGCGGGGGGGAAAGAGACCCAGTACTTC. Translation: CASSVGLAGGKETQYF. This chain links TRBV5-1 with TRBJ2-5; TRBD2 agrees at 15 bases. The CDR3 is 16 amino acids. Germline loops: CDR1 SGHRS, CDR2 YFSETQ. J lost 3 bases, V lost 4 bases, and 4 bases had no gene match.

The rearrangement links TRBV5-1 to TRBJ1-6; D remains ambiguous. The CDR3 runs 16 residues. CDR1 SGHRS and CDR2 YFSETQ come from the germline V gene. V dropped 0 bases and J dropped 7 bases, with 14 bases sitting between them. The CDR3: CASSLGHALGNSPLHF. The CDR3, as DNA: TGCGCCAGCAGCTTGGGTCACGCTCTCGGGAATTCACCCCTCCACTTT. The complete variable domain, with remaining parts taken from reference TRBV5-1 and TRBJ1-6, reads KAGVTQTPRYLIKTRGQQVTLSCSPISGHRSVSWYQQTPGQGLQFLFEYFSETQRNKGNFPGRFSGRQFSNSRSEMNVSTLELGDSALYLCASSLGHALGNSPLHFGNGTRLTVT.